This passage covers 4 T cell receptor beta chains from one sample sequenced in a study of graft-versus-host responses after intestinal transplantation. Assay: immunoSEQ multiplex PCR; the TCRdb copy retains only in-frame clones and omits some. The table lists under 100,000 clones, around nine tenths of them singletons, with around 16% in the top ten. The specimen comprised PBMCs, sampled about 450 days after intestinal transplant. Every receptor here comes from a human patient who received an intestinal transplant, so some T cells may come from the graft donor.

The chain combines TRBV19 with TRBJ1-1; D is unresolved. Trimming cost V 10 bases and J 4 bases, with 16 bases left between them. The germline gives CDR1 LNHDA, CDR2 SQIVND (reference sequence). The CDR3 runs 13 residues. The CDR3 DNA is TGTGCCACCTCACTCGTACCGGGCACTGAAGCTTTCTTT. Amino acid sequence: CATSLVPGTEAFF.

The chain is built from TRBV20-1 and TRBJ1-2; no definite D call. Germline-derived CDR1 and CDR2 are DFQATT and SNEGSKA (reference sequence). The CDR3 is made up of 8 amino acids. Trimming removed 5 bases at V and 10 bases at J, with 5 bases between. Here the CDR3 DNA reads TGCAGTGCTGGCCCCTACACCTTC. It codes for CSAGPYTF.

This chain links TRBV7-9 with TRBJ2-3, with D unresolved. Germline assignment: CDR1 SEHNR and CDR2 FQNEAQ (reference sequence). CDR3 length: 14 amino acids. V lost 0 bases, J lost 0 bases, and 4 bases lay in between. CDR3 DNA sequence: TGTGCCAGCAGCTTAGCGGGTAGCACAGATACGCAGTATTTT. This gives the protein CASSLAGSTDTQYF.

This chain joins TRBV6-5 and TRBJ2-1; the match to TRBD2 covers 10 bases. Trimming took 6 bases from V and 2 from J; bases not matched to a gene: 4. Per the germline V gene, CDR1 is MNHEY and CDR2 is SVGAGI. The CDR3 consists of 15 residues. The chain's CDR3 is CASRPGTSAYNEQFF. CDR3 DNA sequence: TGTGCCAGCAGACCCGGGACTAGCGCCTACAATGAGCAGTTCTTC.